This T cell receptor beta chain was profiled in a study of lymphopenia after photon versus proton radiotherapy. Data came from immunoSEQ multiplex PCR; TCRdb stores just in-frame clones and leaves some out. The sample has 150,000 or so clones, approximately 86% seen once. Unmatched junction bases numbered 3, after V lost 0 bases and J lost 9 bases. CDR1 and CDR2 from the germline V gene are SGHDT and YYEEEE. CDR3 size: 16 residues. General study results and limits: After the lymphocyte nadir, photon-treated repertoires showed oligoclonal expansion, especially of CD8+ Temra cells. Larger post-nadir TCR diversity loss correlated inversely with survival in deceased patients. Proton therapy kept repertoires fairly stable, unlike photons, which gained effector/memory cells.

For this clone: No antigen is known for it.

The sample consisted of peripheral blood, taken from a patient treated with photon-based radiotherapy. This receptor was identified in a man aged 50 or older with gastric cancer. J is TRBJ2-1 and V is TRBV5-6, with 16 positions matching TRBD2. The CDR3 sequence is CASSLAGTSGRAEQFF. DNA for the CDR3: TGTGCCAGCAGCTTGGCCGGGACTAGCGGGAGGGCTGAGCAGTTCTTC.